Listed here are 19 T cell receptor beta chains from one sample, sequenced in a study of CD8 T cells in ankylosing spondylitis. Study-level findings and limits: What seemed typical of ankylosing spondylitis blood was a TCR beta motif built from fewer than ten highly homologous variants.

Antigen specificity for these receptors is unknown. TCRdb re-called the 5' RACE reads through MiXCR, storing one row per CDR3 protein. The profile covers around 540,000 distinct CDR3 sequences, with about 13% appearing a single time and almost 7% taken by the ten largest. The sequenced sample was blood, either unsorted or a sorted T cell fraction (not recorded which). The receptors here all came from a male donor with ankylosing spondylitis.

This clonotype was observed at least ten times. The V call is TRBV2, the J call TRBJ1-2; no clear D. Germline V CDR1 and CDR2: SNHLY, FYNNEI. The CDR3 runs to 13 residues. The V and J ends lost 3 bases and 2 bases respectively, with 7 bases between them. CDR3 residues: CASSEAANYGYTF. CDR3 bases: TGTGCCAGCAGTGAGGCCGCGAACTATGGCTACACCTTC.

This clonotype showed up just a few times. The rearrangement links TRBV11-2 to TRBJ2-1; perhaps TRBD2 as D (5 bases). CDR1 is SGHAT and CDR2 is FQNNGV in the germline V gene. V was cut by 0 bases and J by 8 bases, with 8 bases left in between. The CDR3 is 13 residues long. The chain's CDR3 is CASSLEGGYEQFF. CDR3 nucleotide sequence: TGTGCCAGCAGCTTAGAAGGCGGGTATGAGCAGTTCTTC.

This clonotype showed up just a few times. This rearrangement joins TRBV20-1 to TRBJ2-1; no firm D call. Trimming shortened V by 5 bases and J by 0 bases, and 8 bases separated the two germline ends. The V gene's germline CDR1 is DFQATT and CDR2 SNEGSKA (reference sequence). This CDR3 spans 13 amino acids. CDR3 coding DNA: TGCAGTGCTCACTACCTCTCCTACAATGAGCAGTTCTTC. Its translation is CSAHYLSYNEQFF.

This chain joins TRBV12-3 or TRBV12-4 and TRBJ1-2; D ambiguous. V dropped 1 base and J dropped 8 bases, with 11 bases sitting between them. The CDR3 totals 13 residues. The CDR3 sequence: CASSLGSLRGYTF. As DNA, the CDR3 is TGTGCCAGCAGTTTAGGATCCCTTAGAGGCTACACCTTC.

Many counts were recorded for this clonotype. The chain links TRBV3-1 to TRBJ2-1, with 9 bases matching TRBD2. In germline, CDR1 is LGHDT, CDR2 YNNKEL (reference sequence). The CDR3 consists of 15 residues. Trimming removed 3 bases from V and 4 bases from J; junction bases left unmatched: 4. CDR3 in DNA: TGTGCCAGCAGCCAGCTAGCGGGAACTTACAATGAGCAGTTCTTC. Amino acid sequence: CASSQLAGTYNEQFF.

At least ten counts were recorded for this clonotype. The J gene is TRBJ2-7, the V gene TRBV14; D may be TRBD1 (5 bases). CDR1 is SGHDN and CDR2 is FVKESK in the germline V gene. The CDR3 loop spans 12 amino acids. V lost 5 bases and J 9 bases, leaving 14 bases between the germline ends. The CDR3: CASSSTGLGQYF. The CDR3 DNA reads TGTGCCAGCAGCAGTACAGGCTTAGGGCAGTACTTC.

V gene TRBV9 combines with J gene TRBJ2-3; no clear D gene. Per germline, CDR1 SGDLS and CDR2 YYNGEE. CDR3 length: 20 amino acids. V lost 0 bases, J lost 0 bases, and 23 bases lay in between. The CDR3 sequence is CASSVGLSWNGATSTDTQYF. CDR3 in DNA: TGTGCCAGCAGCGTAGGTCTCAGTTGGAACGGAGCCACTAGCACAGATACGCAGTATTTT.

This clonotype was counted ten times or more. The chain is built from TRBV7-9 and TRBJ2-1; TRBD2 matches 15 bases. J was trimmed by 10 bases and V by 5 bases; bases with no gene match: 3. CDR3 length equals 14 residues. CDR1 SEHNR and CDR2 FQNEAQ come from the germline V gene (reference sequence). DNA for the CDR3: TGTGCCAGCAGCCCCGGACTAGCGGGAGGGGAGCAGTTCTTC. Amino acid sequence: CASSPGLAGGEQFF.

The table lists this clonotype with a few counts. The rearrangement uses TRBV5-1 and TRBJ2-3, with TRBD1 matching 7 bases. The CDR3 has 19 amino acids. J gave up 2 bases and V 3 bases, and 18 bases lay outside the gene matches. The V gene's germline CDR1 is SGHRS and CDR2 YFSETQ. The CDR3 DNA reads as TGCGCCAGCAGCTCCGGACAGGCTATTACACCTGATTACACAGATACGCAGTATTTT. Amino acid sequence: CASSSGQAITPDYTDTQYF.

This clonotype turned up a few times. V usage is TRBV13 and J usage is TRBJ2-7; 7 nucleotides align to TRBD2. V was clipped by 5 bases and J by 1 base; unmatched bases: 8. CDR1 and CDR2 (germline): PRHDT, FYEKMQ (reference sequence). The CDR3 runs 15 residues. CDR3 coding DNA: TGTGCCAGCAGCCCTTGGAGCGGGGATTCCTACGAGCAGTACTTC. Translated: CASSPWSGDSYEQYF.

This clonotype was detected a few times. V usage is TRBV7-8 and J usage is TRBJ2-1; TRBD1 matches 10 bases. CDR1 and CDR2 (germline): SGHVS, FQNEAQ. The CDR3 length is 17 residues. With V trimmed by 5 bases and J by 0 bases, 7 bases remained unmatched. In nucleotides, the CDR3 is TGTGCCAGCAGCGACAGGGGGCAACCGAACTCCTACAATGAGCAGTTCTTC. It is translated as CASSDRGQPNSYNEQFF.

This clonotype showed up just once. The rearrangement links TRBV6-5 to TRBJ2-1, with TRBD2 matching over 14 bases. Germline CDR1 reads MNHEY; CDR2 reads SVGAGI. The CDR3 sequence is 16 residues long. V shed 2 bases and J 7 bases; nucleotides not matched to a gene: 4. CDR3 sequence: CASSYTGLAGANEQFF. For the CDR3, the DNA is TGTGCCAGCAGTTACACGGGACTAGCGGGAGCGAATGAGCAGTTCTTC.

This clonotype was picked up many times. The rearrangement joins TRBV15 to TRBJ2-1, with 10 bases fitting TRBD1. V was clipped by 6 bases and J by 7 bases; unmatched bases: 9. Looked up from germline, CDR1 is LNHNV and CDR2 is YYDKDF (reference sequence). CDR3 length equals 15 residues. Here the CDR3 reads CATRGPGQGVNEQFF. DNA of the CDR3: TGTGCCACCAGGGGACCAGGACAGGGGGTGAATGAGCAGTTCTTC.

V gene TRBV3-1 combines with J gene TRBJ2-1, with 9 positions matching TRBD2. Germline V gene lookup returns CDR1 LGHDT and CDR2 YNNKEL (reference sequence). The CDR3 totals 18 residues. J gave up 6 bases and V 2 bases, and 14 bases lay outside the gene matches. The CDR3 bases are TGTGCCAGCAGCCAATTGGCTAGCGGGACCCCCCCTCGCAATGAGCAGTTCTTC. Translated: CASSQLASGTPPRNEQFF.

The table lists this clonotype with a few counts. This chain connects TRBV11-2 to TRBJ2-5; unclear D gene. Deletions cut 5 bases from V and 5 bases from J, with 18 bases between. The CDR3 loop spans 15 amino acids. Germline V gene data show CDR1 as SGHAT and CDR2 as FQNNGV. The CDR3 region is CASSLVRYHAETQYF. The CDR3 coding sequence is TGTGCCAGCAGCCTAGTCAGATACCACGCGGAGACCCAGTACTTC.

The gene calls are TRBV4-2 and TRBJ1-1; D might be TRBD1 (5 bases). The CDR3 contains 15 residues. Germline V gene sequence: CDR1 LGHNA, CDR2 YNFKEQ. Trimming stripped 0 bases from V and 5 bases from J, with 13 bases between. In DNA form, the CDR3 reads TGTGCCAGCAGCCAAGAAGGAGGCAGGGAGACTGAAGCTTTCTTT. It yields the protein CASSQEGGRETEAFF.

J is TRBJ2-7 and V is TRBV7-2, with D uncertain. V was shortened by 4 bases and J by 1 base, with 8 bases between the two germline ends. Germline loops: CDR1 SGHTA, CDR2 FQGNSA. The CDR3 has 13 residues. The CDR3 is CASSYRNSYEQYV. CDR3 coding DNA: TGTGCCAGCAGCTACAGAAATTCCTACGAGCAGTACGTC.

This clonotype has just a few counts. CDR3: CASSLHTSYEQYF. CDR3 in DNA: TGTGCCAGCAGCTTGCACACCTCCTACGAGCAGTACTTC. The chain uses TRBV5-6 and TRBJ2-7; D ambiguous. The length of the CDR3 is 13 residues. Trimming left V 1 base short and J 0 bases short, with 5 bases between. Germline CDR1 and CDR2: SGHDT and YYEEEE.

As DNA, the CDR3 is TGTGCCAGCAGTTACACCAGCCTTAAAGAGACCCAGTACTTC. It yields the protein CASSYTSLKETQYF. V is TRBV6-5 and J is TRBJ2-5; D call uncertain. The CDR3 is 14 residues long. Germline values: CDR1 MNHEY, CDR2 SVGAGI. V gave up 2 bases and J gave up 3 bases, with 10 bases separating them.